Below are 6 T cell receptor beta chains sequenced from a single sample in a study of PD-1 blockade in classical Hodgkin lymphoma. Measured with immunoSEQ multiplex PCR; TCRdb has only the in-frame clones, and not every one. The sample includes some 16,000 clones, around 84% of them seen just once. Time point given: newly diagnosed, previously untreated cHL patient sample. CD4+ T cells were purified from thawed PBMCs by negative selection. Sequenced input: CD4+ T cells from blood. Receptor source: a human donor with classical Hodgkin lymphoma.

The chain has TRBV30 and TRBJ2-7, with 7 bases matching TRBD2. The germline CDR1 and CDR2 sequences are GTSNPN and SVGIG (reference sequence). The CDR3 is 14 amino acids. V lost 1 base, J lost 5 bases, and 8 bases stayed unmatched. CDR3 in DNA: TGTGCCTGGAGTGCTCTCCTGGGGGGGGACGAGCAGTACTTC. It codes for CAWSALLGGDEQYF.

As regards this clone: One end of the junction varies from germline; a read error may be responsible. The J gene is TRBJ1-6, the V gene TRBV30, with D possibly being TRBD1 (5 bases). CDR3 length equals 14 residues. Per germline, CDR1 GTSNPN and CDR2 SVGIG (reference sequence). This CDR3 is CAWSVDSYYSPLHF. The CDR3 DNA is TGTGCCTGGAGTGTAGACAGCTATTATTCACCCCTCCACTTT. The whole variable domain, remainder taken from reference TRBV30 and TRBJ1-6, is SQTIHQWPATLVQPVGSPLSLECTVEGTSNPNLYWYRQAAGRGLQLLFYSVGIGQISSEVPQNLSASRPQDRQFILSSKKLLLSDSGFYLCAWSVDSYYSPLHFGNGTRLTVT.

The chain recombines TRBV2 with TRBJ2-7; unclear D gene. The germline V gene has CDR1 SNHLY and CDR2 FYNNEI. V gave up 6 bases and J gave up 3 bases, with 12 bases separating them. This CDR3 is 13 amino acids long. The CDR3 DNA sequence: TGTGCCAGCAGGAGCCAGGTAGGCTACGAGCAGTACTTC. Amino acid sequence: CASRSQVGYEQYF.

The chain uses TRBV20-1 and TRBJ1-1; unclear D gene. V lost 6 bases to trimming and J lost 3 bases, with 8 bases between them. The CDR3 runs 11 residues. In germline, CDR1 is DFQATT, CDR2 SNEGSKA (reference sequence). The chain's CDR3 is CSAGHHTEAFF. The CDR3 coding sequence is TGCAGTGCCGGGCACCACACTGAAGCTTTCTTT.

This chain connects TRBV19 to TRBJ1-3; D call uncertain. Trimming removed 0 bases from V and 1 base from J, with 4 bases in between. The CDR3 runs to 14 residues. Germline V gene sequence: CDR1 LNHDA, CDR2 SQIVND (reference sequence). The CDR3 DNA sequence: TGTGCCAGTAGTATAGACAGTTCTGGAAACACCATATATTTT. This encodes CASSIDSSGNTIYF.

The chain recombines TRBV7-2 with TRBJ2-4; unclear D gene. The CDR3 spans 12 residues. Deletions cut 1 base from V and 8 bases from J, with 6 bases between. Per the germline V gene, CDR1 is SGHTA and CDR2 is FQGNSA. The CDR3 loop is CASSLGGDIQYF. The CDR3 DNA reads as TGTGCCAGCAGCTTAGGTGGGGACATTCAGTACTTC. The variable domain in full, completed from reference TRBV7-2 and TRBJ2-4, reads GAGVSQSPSNKVTEKGKDVELRCDPISGHTALYWYRQSLGQGLEFLIYFQGNSAPDKSGLPSDRFSAERTGGSVSTLTIQRTQQEDSAVYLCASSLGGDIQYFGAGTRLSVL.